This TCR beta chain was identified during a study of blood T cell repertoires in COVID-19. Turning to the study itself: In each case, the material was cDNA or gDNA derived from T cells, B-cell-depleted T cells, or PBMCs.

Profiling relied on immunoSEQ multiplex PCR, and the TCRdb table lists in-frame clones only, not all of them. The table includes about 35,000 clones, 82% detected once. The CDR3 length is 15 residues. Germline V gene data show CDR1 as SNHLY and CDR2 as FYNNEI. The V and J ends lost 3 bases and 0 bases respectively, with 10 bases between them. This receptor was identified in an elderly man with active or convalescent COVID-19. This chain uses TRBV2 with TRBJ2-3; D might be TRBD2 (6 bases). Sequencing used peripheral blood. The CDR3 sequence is CASSDSGASTDTQYF. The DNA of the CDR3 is TGTGCCAGCAGTGATAGCGGCGCTAGCACAGATACGCAGTATTTT.